This is a list of T cell receptor beta chains from one sample in a study of cytomegalovirus exposure and HLA in healthy donors. TCRdb's table, derived via immunoSEQ multiplex PCR, lists solely in-frame clones and lacks some. This sample has around 100,000 clones, with less than 80% found just once. The material sequenced was PBMCs. The receptors stem from a man between 25 and 39 years old in good health and CMV-seronegative. The CDR3 runs from the conserved cysteine through the conserved F or W. A D gene is named only where the DNA matches it firmly. Clone size appears in some rows only: once, few, many, or a class for an expanded clone.

clone_size d_call j_call v_call cdr3_aa cdr3_nt
NA NA TRBJ2-1 TRBV2 CASSPVGGIYNEQFF TGTGCCAGCTCTCCAGTTGGGGGGATATACAATGAGCAGTTCTTC
NA NA TRBJ1-4 TRBV7-2 CASSLFFREKLFF TGTGCCAGCAGCTTATTTTTCCGGGAAAAACTGTTTTTT
NA TRBD1 TRBJ2-1 TRBV2 CASRAIDRGLYHEQFF TGTGCCAGCAGGGCCATTGACAGGGGGCTTTACCATGAGCAGTTCTTC
once NA TRBJ2-2 TRBV5-1 CASSLDTNTGELFF TGCGCCAGCAGCTTGGACACGAACACCGGGGAGCTGTTTTTT
NA NA TRBJ2-5 TRBV30 CAWQGYQETQYF TGTGCCTGGCAGGGGTACCAAGAGACCCAGTACTTC
NA TRBD1 TRBJ2-2 TRBV27 CASSPHPGQTNTGELFF TGTGCCAGCAGTCCCCACCCGGGACAGACTAACACCGGGGAGCTGTTTTTT
NA NA TRBJ2-3 TRBV18 CASSTNRISTDTQYF TGTGCCAGCTCGACCAACAGGATTAGCACAGATACGCAGTATTTT
NA NA TRBJ2-5 TRBV29-1 CSVVRHGIQETQYF TGCAGCGTTGTTCGTCACGGGATCCAAGAGACCCAGTACTTC
NA NA TRBJ1-1 TRBV19 CASSIPGNTEAFF TGTGCCAGTAGTATACCAGGGAACACTGAAGCTTTCTTT
NA TRBD2 TRBJ2-7 TRBV6-1 CASSEQREGEQYF TGTGCCAGCAGTGAACAGCGGGAGGGCGAGCAGTACTTC
NA NA TRBJ2-7 TRBV27 CASSWFRDNYEQYF TGTGCCAGCAGTTGGTTCCGTGACAACTACGAGCAGTACTTC
NA TRBD2 TRBJ2-7 TRBV19 CASSLPGGGPYEQYF TGTGCCAGTAGTCTGCCCGGGGGAGGGCCCTACGAGCAGTACTTC
few NA TRBJ1-5 TRBV28 CASSFFGTPNQPQHF TGTGCCAGCAGTTTCTTCGGGACACCAAATCAGCCCCAGCATTTT
few TRBD1 TRBJ1-1 TRBV19 CASSITDRGRINTEAFF TGTGCCAGTAGTATAACTGACAGGGGACGTATTAACACTGAAGCTTTCTTT
few TRBD1 TRBJ1-1 TRBV11-2 CASSPRSIQDRRFTEAFF TGTGCCAGCAGCCCCAGGAGCATCCAGGACAGGAGGTTCACTGAAGCTTTCTTT
NA TRBD2 TRBJ2-1 TRBV5-1 CASSPILAGYINEQFF TGCGCCAGCAGCCCTATACTAGCGGGATATATCAATGAGCAGTTCTTC
NA TRBD1 TRBJ1-1 TRBV4-1 CASSSGTGSGTEAFF TGCGCCAGCAGTTCCGGGACAGGTTCCGGCACTGAAGCTTTCTTT
NA TRBD1 TRBJ2-2 TRBV27 CASSLGDRGPGELFF TGTGCCAGCAGTTTAGGGGACAGGGGGCCCGGGGAGCTGTTTTTT
NA NA TRBJ1-1 TRBV7-9 CASSLVDRQNTEAFF TGTGCCAGCAGCTTAGTGGACAGACAAAACACTGAAGCTTTCTTT
NA NA TRBJ2-3 TRBV5-1 CASRGQYTDTQYF TGCGCCAGCAGAGGACAGTACACAGATACGCAGTATTTT
NA TRBD1 TRBJ2-7 TRBV30 CAWKRDRLIYEQYF TGTGCCTGGAAACGGGACAGGTTGATTTACGAGCAGTACTTC
NA TRBD2 TRBJ2-7 TRBV9 CASSPSSGSIYEQYF TGTGCCAGCAGCCCTAGTAGCGGGAGTATCTACGAGCAGTACTTC
NA NA TRBJ2-1 TRBV7-3 CASSLTGLYNEQFF TGTGCCAGCAGCTTGACCGGACTGTACAATGAGCAGTTCTTC
NA NA TRBJ2-1 TRBV7-6 CASSWETGPGEQFF TGTGCCAGCAGCTGGGAAACAGGTCCCGGTGAGCAGTTCTTC
once NA TRBJ2-7 TRBV28 CASSMEGHYEQYF TGTGCCAGCAGCATGGAGGGTCACTACGAGCAGTACTTC
NA NA TRBJ2-3 TRBV9 CASSGNPGTSTDTQYF TGTGCCAGCAGCGGCAATCCCGGGACTAGCACAGATACGCAGTATTTT
NA TRBD2 TRBJ2-3 TRBV19 CASTSGRLGDTQYF TGTGCCAGTACGTCCGGGAGGCTAGGCGATACGCAGTATTTT
NA NA TRBJ1-2 TRBV30 CAWSPNDRGNYGYTF TGTGCCTGGAGCCCAAATGATAGGGGGAACTATGGCTACACCTTC
NA TRBD1 TRBJ2-7 TRBV7-2 CASSFRQGTYYEQYF TGTGCCAGCAGCTTCCGACAGGGCACTTACTACGAGCAGTACTTC
few NA TRBJ1-1 TRBV30 CARRDGNEHGTEAFF TGTGCCCGGCGGGACGGCAACGAACACGGGACTGAAGCTTTCTTT
few NA TRBJ2-3 TRBV5-1 CASTMTGLGGVTDTQYF TGCGCCAGCACCATGACCGGACTTGGAGGTGTTACAGATACGCAGTATTTC
NA NA TRBJ1-1 TRBV27 CASSQNTEAFF TGTGCCAGCAGCCAGAACACTGAAGCTTTCTTT
few NA TRBJ2-2 TRBV5-1 CASKQGMSTGELFF TGCGCCAGCAAACAGGGAATGTCCACCGGGGAGCTGTTTTTT
NA NA TRBJ2-3 TRBV5-6 CASSPRLKGGGDTQYF TGTGCCAGCAGCCCAAGACTTAAAGGGGGTGGGGATACGCAGTATTTT
NA NA TRBJ1-1 TRBV4-3 CASSQETGNEAFF TGCGCCAGCAGCCAAGAAACCGGGAATGAAGCTTTCTTT
NA NA TRBJ2-7 TRBV28 CASSSGEVRDRQYF TGTGCCAGCAGTTCGGGGGAGGTTAGGGACAGGCAGTACTTC
NA NA TRBJ2-1 TRBV4-1 CASSQEVGTANEQFF TGCGCCAGCAGCCAAGAGGTGGGTACAGCCAATGAGCAGTTCTTC
few TRBD1 TRBJ1-4 TRBV25-1 CASQGGDGVKLFF TGTGCCAGCCAAGGGGGCGACGGTGTAAAACTGTTTTTT
NA NA TRBJ1-1 TRBV6-4 CASRETDLNTEAFF TGTGCCAGCAGGGAGACAGATTTGAACACTGAAGCTTTCTTT
few TRBD1 TRBJ2-7 TRBV5-1 CASSLDLPGQGYEQYF TGCGCCAGCAGCTTGGATTTGCCGGGACAGGGGTACGAGCAGTACTTC
NA TRBD2 TRBJ2-3 TRBV30 CAWSAGTSGRADTQYF TGTGCCTGGAGTGCCGGGACTAGCGGGAGGGCAGATACGCAGTATTTT
NA TRBD2 TRBJ2-6 TRBV28 CASSPLGGGRAVGANVLTF TGTGCCAGCAGTCCCCTCGGGGGCGGGAGGGCCGTTGGGGCCAACGTCCTGACTTTC
NA NA TRBJ2-1 TRBV27 CASSLAGLTHNEQFF TGTGCCAGCAGTTTGGCGGGACTTACCCACAATGAGCAGTTCTTC
few NA TRBJ1-1 TRBV4-3 CASSHDDGLPGAFF TGCGCCAGCAGCCATGATGACGGACTGCCGGGAGCTTTCTTT
NA TRBD1 TRBJ1-1 TRBV19 CASSPRDSESLMNTEAFF TGTGCCAGTAGTCCCCGGGACAGTGAATCGTTGATGAACACTGAAGCTTTCTTT
few TRBD1 TRBJ2-7 TRBV5-1 CASSFRLGQGKNEQYF TGCGCCAGCAGCTTTAGATTGGGACAGGGGAAGAACGAGCAGTACTTC
NA NA TRBJ1-3 TRBV30 CAWKFAGNTIYF TGTGCCTGGAAATTCGCTGGAAACACCATATATTTT
NA NA TRBJ2-5 TRBV5-4 CASSRTGLGETQYF TGTGCCAGCAGCCGGACGGGGTTGGGAGAGACCCAGTACTTC
NA NA TRBJ1-1 TRBV27 CASSWNGGNTEAFF TGTGCCAGCAGTTGGAACGGGGGGAACACTGAAGCTTTCTTT
few TRBD1 TRBJ2-7 TRBV7-2 CASSLEGQGVYEQYF TGTGCCAGCAGCTTAGAGGGACAGGGAGTCTACGAGCAGTACTTC
few NA TRBJ2-2 TRBV30 CAWWRVNTGELFF TGTGCCTGGTGGAGGGTGAACACCGGGGAGCTGTTTTTT
few NA TRBJ2-7 TRBV5-1 CASSLAAASYEQYF TGCGCCAGCAGCTTGGCGGCAGCGAGCTACGAGCAGTACTTC
NA NA TRBJ1-2 TRBV2 CASSENDAQFLGYTF TGTGCCAGCAGCGAAAACGATGCCCAGTTTTTGGGCTACACCTTC
few TRBD1 TRBJ2-7 TRBV18 CASSPGTGNFYEQYF TGTGCCAGCTCACCAGGGACAGGGAACTTCTACGAGCAGTACTTC
few NA TRBJ1-1 TRBV13 CASRYRPDRNTEAFF TGTGCCAGCAGATACAGACCGGACAGAAACACTGAAGCTTTCTTT
NA NA TRBJ1-3 TRBV7-3 CASSPWTGNTIYF TGTGCCAGCAGCCCATGGACAGGAAACACCATATATTTT
NA NA TRBJ1-1 TRBV4-3 CASSQGFLQGTNTEAFF TGCGCCAGCAGCCAAGGGTTCCTTCAGGGTACGAACACTGAAGCTTTCTTT
NA TRBD1 TRBJ2-5 TRBV30 CAWSRTGGSGETQYF TGTGCCTGGAGTCGGACAGGGGGGTCGGGAGAGACCCAGTACTTC
NA TRBD1 TRBJ1-5 TRBV5-6 CASSSQGAKGNQPQHF TGTGCCAGCAGCTCACAGGGGGCGAAGGGCAATCAGCCCCAGCATTTT
NA NA TRBJ1-5 TRBV19 CASSIVTGYNQPQHF TGTGCCAGTAGTATAGTTACGGGGTACAATCAGCCCCAGCATTTT